This TCR beta chain was captured in a study of cytomegalovirus exposure and HLA in healthy donors. Study-level findings and limits: Differences between HLA loci emerged in a later analysis of TCR association rates, with DRB1 most and HLA-C fewest. In the analysis, some V segments, TRBV6-2 and TRBV6-3 included, were excluded as indistinguishable. Diagnosis of cytomegalovirus status made by the classifier reportedly showed high specificity and sensitivity. The study put around 180 TCR beta chains on its list as cytomegalovirus-associated.

Turning to this clone: Its antigen remains unknown. A junction boundary mismatches the germline segment, possibly from a read error.

CDR1 and CDR2 from the germline V gene are SEHNR and FQNEAQ (reference sequence). This CDR3 is built from 12 residues. The PCR ran on 60 Vbeta and 13 Jbeta primers. Sequenced by immunoSEQ multiplex PCR; TCRdb stores in-frame clones only, minus some. Of about 98,000 clones listed, about two thirds were seen once; the top ten hold 2.5%. The chain combines TRBV7-9 with TRBJ1-2, with D uncertain. This TCR was recovered from a man aged 50 or older in good health and CMV-seronegative. The sample consisted of PBMCs. The CDR3 sequence: CSSSNRDYGYTF. In DNA form, the CDR3 reads TGTTCCAGCAGCAACCGGGACTATGGCTACACCTTC.